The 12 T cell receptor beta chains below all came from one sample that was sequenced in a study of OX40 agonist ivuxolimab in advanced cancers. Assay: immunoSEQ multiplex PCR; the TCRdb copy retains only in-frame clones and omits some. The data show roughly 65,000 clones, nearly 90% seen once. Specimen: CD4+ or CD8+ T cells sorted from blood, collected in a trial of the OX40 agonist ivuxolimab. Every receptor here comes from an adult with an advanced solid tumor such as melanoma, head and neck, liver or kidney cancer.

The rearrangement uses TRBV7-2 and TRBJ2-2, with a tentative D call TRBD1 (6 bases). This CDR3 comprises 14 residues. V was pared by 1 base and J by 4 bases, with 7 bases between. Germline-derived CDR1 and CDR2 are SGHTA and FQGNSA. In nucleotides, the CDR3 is TGTGCCAGCAGCTTAGAACAGGGCACCGGGGAGCTGTTTTTT. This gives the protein CASSLEQGTGELFF.

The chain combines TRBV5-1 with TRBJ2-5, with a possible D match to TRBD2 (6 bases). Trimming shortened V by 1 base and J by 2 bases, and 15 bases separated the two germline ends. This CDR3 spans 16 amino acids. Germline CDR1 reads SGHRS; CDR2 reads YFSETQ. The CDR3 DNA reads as TGCGCCAGCAGCTTGATGCAGGTCGGAGGGCAAGAGACCCAGTACTTC. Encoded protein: CASSLMQVGGQETQYF.

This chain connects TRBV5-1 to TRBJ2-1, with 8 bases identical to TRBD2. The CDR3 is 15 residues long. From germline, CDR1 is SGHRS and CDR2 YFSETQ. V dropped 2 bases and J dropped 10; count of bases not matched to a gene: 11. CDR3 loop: CASSFSLREGREQFF. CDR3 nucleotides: TGCGCCAGCAGCTTCAGCCTCCGGGAGGGCCGGGAGCAGTTCTTC. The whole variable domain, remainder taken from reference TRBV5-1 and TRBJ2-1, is KAGVTQTPRYLIKTRGQQVTLSCSPISGHRSVSWYQQTPGQGLQFLFEYFSETQRNKGNFPGRFSGRQFSNSRSEMNVSTLELGDSALYLCASSFSLREGREQFFGPGTRLTVL.

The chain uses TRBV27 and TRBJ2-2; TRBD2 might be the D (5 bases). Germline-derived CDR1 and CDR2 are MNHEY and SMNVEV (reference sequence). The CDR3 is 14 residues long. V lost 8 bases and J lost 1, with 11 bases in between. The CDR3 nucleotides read TGTGCCAGCGGGAGCCGGGAGAACACCGGGGAGCTGTTTTTT. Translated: CASGSRENTGELFF.

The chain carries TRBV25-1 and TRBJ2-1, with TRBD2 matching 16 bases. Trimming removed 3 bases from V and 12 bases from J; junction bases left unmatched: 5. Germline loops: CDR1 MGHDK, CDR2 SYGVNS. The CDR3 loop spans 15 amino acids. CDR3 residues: CASSEGLAGGHGQFF. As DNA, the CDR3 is TGTGCCAGCAGTGAGGGACTAGCGGGAGGGCATGGGCAGTTCTTC.

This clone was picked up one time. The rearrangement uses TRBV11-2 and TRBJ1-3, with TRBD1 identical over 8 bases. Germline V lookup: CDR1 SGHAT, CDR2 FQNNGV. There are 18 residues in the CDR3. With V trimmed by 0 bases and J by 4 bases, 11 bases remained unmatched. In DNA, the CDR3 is TGTGCCAGCAGCTTAGATCGAACGGGACAGGTGGGCGGAAACACCATATATTTT. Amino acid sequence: CASSLDRTGQVGGNTIYF.

CDR3 sequence: CASSPERGFDGELFF. CDR3 nucleotide sequence: TGTGCCAGCAGCCCTGAGAGAGGGTTCGACGGGGAGCTGTTTTTT. The rearrangement links TRBV28 to TRBJ2-2; TRBD2 is a possible D gene (5 bases). CDR1 MDHEN and CDR2 SYDVKM come from the germline V gene. V lost 6 bases and J lost 7, with 18 bases in between. The CDR3 is 15 residues long.

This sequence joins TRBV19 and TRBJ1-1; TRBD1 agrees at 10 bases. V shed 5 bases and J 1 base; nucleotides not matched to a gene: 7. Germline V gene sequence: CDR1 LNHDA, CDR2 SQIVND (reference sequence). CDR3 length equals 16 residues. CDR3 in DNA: TGTGCCAGTAGTTCCGTCCGGGACAGGGGGAACACTGAAGCTTTCTTT. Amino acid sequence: CASSSVRDRGNTEAFF.

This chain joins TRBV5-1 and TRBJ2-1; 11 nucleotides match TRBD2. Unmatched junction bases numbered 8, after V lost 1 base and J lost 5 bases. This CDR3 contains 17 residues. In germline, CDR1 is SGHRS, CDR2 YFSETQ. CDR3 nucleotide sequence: TGCGCCAGCAGCTTGTTTCTCACTAGCGGGAGTAACAATGAGCAGTTCTTC. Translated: CASSLFLTSGSNNEQFF.

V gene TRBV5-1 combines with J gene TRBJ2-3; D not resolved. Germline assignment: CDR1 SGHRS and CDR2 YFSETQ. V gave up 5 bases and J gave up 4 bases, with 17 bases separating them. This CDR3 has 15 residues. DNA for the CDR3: TGCGCCAGCAGACCGGGCGCTGGTAGTGCAGATACGCAGTATTTT. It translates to CASRPGAGSADTQYF.

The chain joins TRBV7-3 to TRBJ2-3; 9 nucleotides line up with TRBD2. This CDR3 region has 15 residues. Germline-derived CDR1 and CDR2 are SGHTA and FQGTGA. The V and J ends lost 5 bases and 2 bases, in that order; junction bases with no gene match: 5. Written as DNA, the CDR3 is TGTGCCAGCAGCGACCCTAGCGGGACCACAGATACGCAGTATTTT. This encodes CASSDPSGTTDTQYF.

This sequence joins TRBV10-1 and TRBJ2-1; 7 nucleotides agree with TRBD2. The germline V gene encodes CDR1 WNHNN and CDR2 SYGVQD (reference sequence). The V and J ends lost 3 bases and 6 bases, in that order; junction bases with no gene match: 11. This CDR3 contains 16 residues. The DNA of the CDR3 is TGCGCCAGCAGTGACCCTGGGGTAGCGGGTCGCAATGAGCAGTTCTTC. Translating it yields CASSDPGVAGRNEQFF.